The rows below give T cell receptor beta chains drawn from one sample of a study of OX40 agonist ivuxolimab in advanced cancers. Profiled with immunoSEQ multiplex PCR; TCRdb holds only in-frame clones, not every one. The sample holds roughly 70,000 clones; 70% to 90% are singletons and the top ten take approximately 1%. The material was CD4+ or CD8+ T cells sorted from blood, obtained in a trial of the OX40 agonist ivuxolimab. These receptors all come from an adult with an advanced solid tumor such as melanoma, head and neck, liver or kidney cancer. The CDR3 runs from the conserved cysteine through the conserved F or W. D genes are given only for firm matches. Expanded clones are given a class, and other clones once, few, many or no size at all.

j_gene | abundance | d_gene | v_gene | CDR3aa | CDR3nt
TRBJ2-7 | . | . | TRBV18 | CASSPRKAQFNSYEQYF | TGTGCCAGCTCACCACGCAAAGCCCAGTTTAATTCCTACGAGCAGTACTTC
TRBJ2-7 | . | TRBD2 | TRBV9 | CASSVVPGLANEQYF | TGTGCCAGCAGCGTAGTACCTGGACTAGCTAATGAGCAGTACTTC
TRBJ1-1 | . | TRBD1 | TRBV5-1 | CASSLEGTGGWNTEAFF | TGCGCCAGCAGCTTGGAGGGGACAGGGGGCTGGAACACTGAAGCTTTCTTT
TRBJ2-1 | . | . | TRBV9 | CASNRVYNEQFF | TGTGCCAGCAATAGGGTTTACAATGAGCAGTTCTTC
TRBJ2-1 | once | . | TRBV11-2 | CASSLVGRGYHEQFF | TGTGCCAGCAGCTTAGTCGGCAGGGGATACCATGAGCAGTTCTTC
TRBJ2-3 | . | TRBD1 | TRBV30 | CAWFPGTGTDTQYF | TGTGCCTGGTTTCCAGGGACAGGCACAGATACGCAGTATTTT
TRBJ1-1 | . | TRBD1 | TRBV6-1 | CASSAGQGAHPEAFF | TGTGCCAGCAGTGCAGGACAGGGGGCGCACCCTGAAGCTTTCTTT
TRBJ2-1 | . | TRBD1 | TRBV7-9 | CASGQNRGRRYNEQFF | TGTGCCAGCGGCCAGAACAGGGGGCGCCGGTACAATGAGCAGTTCTTC
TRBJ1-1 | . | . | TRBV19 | CASSREGEATEAFF | TGTGCCAGTAGCCGGGAGGGGGAGGCCACTGAAGCTTTCTTT
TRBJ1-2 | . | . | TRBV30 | CAWVGHRKGGYTF | TGTGCCTGGGTGGGACACCGCAAGGGTGGCTACACCTTC
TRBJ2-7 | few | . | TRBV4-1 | CASSQATDRRYEQYF | TGCGCCAGCAGCCAAGCCACGGACAGACGCTACGAGCAGTACTTC
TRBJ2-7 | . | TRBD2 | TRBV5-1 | CASSLPGLAGTYEQYF | TGCGCCAGCAGCCTACCGGGACTAGCGGGAACCTACGAGCAGTACTTC
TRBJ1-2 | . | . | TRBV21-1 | CASWAPCGYTF | TGTGCCAGCTGGGCGCCTTGCGGCTACACCTTC
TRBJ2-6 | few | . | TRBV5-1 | CASSPGSHAGANVLTF | TGCGCCAGCAGCCCCGGGTCACACGCTGGGGCCAACGTCCTGACTTTC
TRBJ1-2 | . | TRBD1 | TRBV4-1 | CASSPSLPQGANYGYTF | TGCGCCAGCAGCCCCTCGCTACCACAGGGGGCTAACTATGGCTACACCTTC
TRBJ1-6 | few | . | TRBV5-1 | CASGTGGSLRSPLHF | TGCGCCAGCGGAACGGGGGGCAGCCTCCGTTCACCCCTCCACTTT
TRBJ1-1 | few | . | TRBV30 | CAWSTTNTEAFF | TGTGCCTGGAGTACCACGAACACTGAAGCTTTCTTT
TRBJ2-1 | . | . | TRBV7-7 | CASSLGGSEQFF | TGTGCCAGCAGCTTAGGGGGGTCTGAGCAGTTCTTC
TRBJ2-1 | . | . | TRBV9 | CASSVDPPPGTINEQFF | TGTGCCAGCAGCGTCGACCCCCCCCCGGGGACGATCAATGAGCAGTTCTTC
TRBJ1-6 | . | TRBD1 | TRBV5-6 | CASSNDRAYNSPLHF | TGTGCCAGCAGCAACGACAGGGCATATAATTCACCCCTCCACTTT
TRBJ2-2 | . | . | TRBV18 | CASSPIGERWGTGELFF | TGTGCCAGCTCACCAATAGGGGAACGTTGGGGCACCGGGGAGCTGTTTTTT
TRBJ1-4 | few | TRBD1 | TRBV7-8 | CASSPEGAYINEKLFF | TGTGCCAGCAGCCCCGAGGGGGCGTACATTAATGAAAAACTGTTTTTT
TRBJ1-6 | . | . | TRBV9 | CASSVGGFDSPLHF | TGTGCCAGCAGCGTAGGGGGTTTCGATTCACCCCTCCACTTT
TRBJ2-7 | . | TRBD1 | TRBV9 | CASSVGGRDRVSEQYF | TGTGCCAGCAGCGTAGGGGGCCGGGACAGGGTCTCCGAGCAGTACTTC
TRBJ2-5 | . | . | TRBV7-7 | CASSLTAGEGETQYF | TGTGCCAGCAGCCTGACTGCAGGGGAGGGAGAGACCCAGTACTTC
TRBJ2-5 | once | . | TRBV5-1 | CASSLGTANRETQYF | TGCGCCAGCAGCTTGGGGACAGCTAATAGGGAGACCCAGTACTTC
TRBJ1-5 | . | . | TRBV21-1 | CASSKREGDQPQHF | TGTGCCAGCAGCAAAAGAGAAGGTGATCAGCCCCAGCATTTT
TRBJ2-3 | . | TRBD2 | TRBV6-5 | CASSSAGKTDTQYF | TGTGCCAGCAGTTCAGCGGGGAAAACAGATACGCAGTATTTT
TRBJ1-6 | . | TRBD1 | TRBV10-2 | CASSEYMGQRNSPLHF | TGCGCCAGCAGTGAGTATATGGGACAGCGCAATTCACCCCTCCACTTT
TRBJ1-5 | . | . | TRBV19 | CASSIDQGLPGPQHF | TGTGCCAGTAGTATAGATCAGGGCCTCCCAGGGCCCCAGCATTTT
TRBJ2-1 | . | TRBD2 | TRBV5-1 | CASSQGTSALNEQFF | TGCGCCAGCAGCCAAGGGACTAGCGCGTTGAATGAGCAGTTCTTC
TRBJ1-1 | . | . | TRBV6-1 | CASRPDRRNTEAFF | TGTGCCAGCCGCCCAGACAGGAGGAACACTGAAGCTTTCTTT
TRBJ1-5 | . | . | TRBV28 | CASSLQVGGGNQPQHF | TGTGCCAGCAGTTTACAGGTCGGGGGAGGCAATCAGCCCCAGCATTTT
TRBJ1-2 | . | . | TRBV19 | CASSSPRDGYTF | TGTGCCAGCAGCTCCCCCAGGGATGGCTACACCTTC
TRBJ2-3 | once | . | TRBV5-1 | CASSLDGKTRSDTQYF | TGCGCCAGCAGCCTGGACGGCAAAACACGATCAGATACGCAGTATTTT
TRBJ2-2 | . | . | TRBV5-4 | CASSPARANTGELFF | TGTGCCAGCAGCCCCGCCAGGGCGAACACCGGGGAGCTGTTTTTT
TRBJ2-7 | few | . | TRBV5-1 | CASSSDSYEQYF | TGCGCCAGCAGCTCGGATTCCTACGAGCAGTACTTC
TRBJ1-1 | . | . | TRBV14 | CASSHLPGTMNTEAFF | TGTGCCAGCAGCCACCTTCCCGGGACAATGAACACTGAAGCTTTCTTT
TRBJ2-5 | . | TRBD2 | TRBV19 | CASRRARTSGLQETQYF | TGTGCCAGTAGAAGGGCCAGGACTAGCGGTCTCCAAGAGACCCAGTACTTC
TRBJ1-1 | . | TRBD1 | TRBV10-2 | CASSESSLSDRGMNTEAFF | TGCGCCAGCAGTGAGTCGTCCCTCTCGGACAGGGGAATGAACACTGAAGCTTTCTTT
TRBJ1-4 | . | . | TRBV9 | CASSVDYPQSHNEKLFF | TGTGCCAGCAGCGTAGATTACCCACAGAGCCATAATGAAAAACTGTTTTTT
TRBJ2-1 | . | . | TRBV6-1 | CASSEGSPGLNEQFF | TGTGCCAGCAGTGAAGGCAGCCCCGGGCTAAATGAGCAGTTCTTC
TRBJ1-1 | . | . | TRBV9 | CASSAGGDRTEAFF | TGTGCCAGCAGCGCCGGAGGGGACCGGACTGAAGCTTTCTTT
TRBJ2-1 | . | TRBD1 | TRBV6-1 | CASTPDRVPNEQFF | TGTGCCAGCACTCCGGACAGGGTGCCCAATGAGCAGTTCTTC
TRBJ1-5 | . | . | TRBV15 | CATGGGVYSNQPQHF | TGTGCCACCGGTGGAGGGGTTTATAGCAATCAGCCCCAGCATTTT
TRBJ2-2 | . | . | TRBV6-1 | CASCAGPANTGELFF | TGTGCCAGCTGTGCGGGCCCCGCGAACACCGGGGAGCTGTTTTTT
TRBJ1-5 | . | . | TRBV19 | CASSIRGSDQPQHF | TGTGCCAGTAGTATAAGAGGGTCCGATCAGCCCCAGCATTTT
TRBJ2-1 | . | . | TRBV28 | CASSFRRGRGKVYEQFF | TGTGCCAGCAGTTTTCGGCGGGGCAGGGGAAAGGTATATGAGCAGTTCTTC
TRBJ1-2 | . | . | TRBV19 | CASSITRGGGTPNYGYTF | TGTGCCAGTAGTATAACCCGCGGAGGGGGAACTCCTAACTATGGCTACACCTTC
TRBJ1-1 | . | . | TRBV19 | CASSIAPDNGGAFF | TGTGCCAGTAGTATAGCCCCGGACAACGGGGGGGCTTTCTTT
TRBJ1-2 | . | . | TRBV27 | CASYRGDYGYTF | TGTGCCAGCTATAGGGGCGACTATGGCTACACCTTC
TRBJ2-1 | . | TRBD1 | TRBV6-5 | CASRVPGQTYNEQFF | TGTGCCAGCAGAGTTCCGGGACAGACCTACAATGAGCAGTTCTTC
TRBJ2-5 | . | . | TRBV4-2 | CASSQGKGETQYF | TGTGCCAGCAGCCAAGGAAAAGGGGAGACCCAGTACTTC